The 21 T cell receptor beta chains in this list originate from one sample, sequenced in a study of blood T cell repertoires in COVID-19. Repertoires were generated with immunoSEQ multiplex PCR, while TCRdb's copy carries only in-frame clones and drops some. The sample holds tens of thousands of clones, 85% to 90% seen once. The sequencing input was peripheral blood. The receptors were gathered from a man at least 80 years old with acute or convalescent COVID-19.

The chain employs TRBV10-3 and TRBJ1-2; the match to TRBD1 covers 10 bases. CDR3 length: 13 residues. Trimming took 6 bases from V and 6 from J; bases not matched to a gene: 4. CDR1 and CDR2 (germline): ENHRY, SYGVKD. CDR3 DNA sequence: TGTGCCATCAGGACAGGGGGCGCGGATGGCTACACCTTC. Protein product: CAIRTGGADGYTF.

The chain combines TRBV5-5 with TRBJ1-5; D is ambiguous. The ends were cut back, 0 bases at V and 3 bases at J, with 10 bases in the middle. The germline V gene encodes CDR1 SGHKS and CDR2 YYEKEE (reference sequence). This CDR3 contains 15 residues. The CDR3 DNA reads TGTGCCAGCAGCTTGGCCGGGTACGACAATCAGCCCCAGCATTTT. It encodes CASSLAGYDNQPQHF.

The J gene is TRBJ1-6, the V gene TRBV5-1; D is perhaps TRBD1 (6 bases). Germline-derived CDR1 and CDR2 are SGHRS and YFSETQ. Trimming removed 3 bases at V and 10 bases at J, with 17 bases between. This CDR3 has 15 amino acids. In nucleotides, the CDR3 is TGCGCCAGCAGCTACCTACAGGGTTTGGGCTCACCCCTCCACTTT. Translating it yields CASSYLQGLGSPLHF.

The V call is TRBV21-1, the J call TRBJ1-1; the table's D call of TRBD1 was not tested on the DNA. TRBV21-1 is a pseudogene. The CDR3 covers 15 residues. CDR3 nucleotide sequence: TGTGCCAGCAGCAATAATAGACAGGGGGACACTGAAGCTTTCTTT. Translated, it gives CASSNNRQGDTEAFF.

The chain combines TRBV7-8 with TRBJ2-7; no clear D gene. Trimming stripped 5 bases from V and 4 bases from J, with 9 bases between. CDR1 is SGHVS, CDR2 FQNEAQ, per germline. This CDR3 is built from 12 residues. The CDR3 nucleotides are TGTGCCAGCAGCCCCTTCCAGTACGAGCAGTACTTC. Its protein is CASSPFQYEQYF.

This clone was seen only a few times. The rearrangement joins TRBV18 to TRBJ2-1, with TRBD2 matching over 8 bases. J gave up 4 bases and V 2 bases, and 10 bases lay outside the gene matches. CDR1 is KGHSH, CDR2 LQKENI, per germline. This CDR3 is built from 17 residues. The CDR3 nucleotides are TGTGCCAGCTCACCAGAATTGAATGTAGCGGGGTACAATGAGCAGTTCTTC. As protein: CASSPELNVAGYNEQFF.

The chain recombines TRBV10-3 with TRBJ2-1; the D gene is possibly TRBD2 (5 bases). The CDR3 runs to 14 residues. Germline CDR1 reads ENHRY; CDR2 reads SYGVKD. V lost 7 bases and J 0 bases, leaving 10 bases between the germline ends. This chain's CDR3 is CAITSSGSYNEQFF. The CDR3 nucleotides read TGTGCCATCACTAGCAGCGGCTCCTACAATGAGCAGTTCTTC.

The chain combines TRBV11-3 with TRBJ2-7; perhaps TRBD1 as D (6 bases). The germline CDR1 and CDR2 sequences are SGHNT and YENEEA. V was cut by 5 bases and J by 2 bases, with 13 bases left in between. The CDR3 covers 14 residues. The CDR3 protein is CASSPQDSTYEQYF. The CDR3 DNA sequence: TGTGCCAGCAGCCCGCAGGACAGTACCTACGAGCAGTACTTC.

This clone occurred a few times. The V call is TRBV6-6, the J call TRBJ1-6; 11 bases agree with TRBD1. From germline, CDR1 is MNHNY and CDR2 SVGAGI (reference sequence). There are 15 residues in the CDR3. After removal of 6 bases from V and 9 bases from J, the junction contained 7 bases not matched to a gene. As DNA, the CDR3 is TGTGCCAGCAGGGGGGACGGACAGGGGGCTTCACCCCTCCACTTT. Translating it yields CASRGDGQGASPLHF.

The rearrangement uses TRBV24-1 and TRBJ2-2, with TRBD1 matching over 7 bases. Germline values: CDR1 KGHDR, CDR2 SFDVKD. V gave up 0 bases and J gave up 7 bases; unmatched junction bases: 7. This CDR3 contains 16 residues. The DNA for the CDR3 is TGTGCCACCAGTGATTTGGCAGGGGGTACCTACGGGGAGCTGTTTTTT. Translating it yields CATSDLAGGTYGELFF.

The gene calls are TRBV9 and TRBJ2-7; 14 bases map to TRBD2. Trimming removed 0 bases from V and 5 bases from J; junction bases left unmatched: 4. Looked up from germline, CDR1 is SGDLS and CDR2 is YYNGEE. This CDR3 comprises 16 residues. CDR3 in amino acids: CASSVAPGLAGDEQYF. In DNA form, the CDR3 reads TGTGCCAGCAGCGTAGCCCCGGGACTAGCGGGAGACGAGCAGTACTTC.

The chain links TRBV2 to TRBJ1-1, with 7 bases matching TRBD1. From germline, CDR1 is SNHLY and CDR2 FYNNEI. The trim removed 1 base at V and 4 bases at J, leaving 6 bases unmatched. The CDR3 is 15 residues long. The CDR3 spells CASSEVGAGGTEAFF. CDR3 nucleotide sequence: TGTGCCAGCAGTGAAGTCGGCGCAGGGGGCACTGAAGCTTTCTTT.

This chain connects TRBV4-2 to TRBJ2-7, with 9 bases that match TRBD1. Germline-derived CDR1 and CDR2 are LGHNA and YNFKEQ. This CDR3 spans 15 amino acids. V lost 1 base to trimming and J lost 3 bases; unmatched junction nucleotides: 4. The CDR3 DNA follows: TGTGCCAGCAGCCAAGCAACGGGACAGGGCTACGAGCAGTACTTC. It yields the protein CASSQATGQGYEQYF.

The rearrangement uses TRBV5-4 and TRBJ1-2, with TRBD1 as a possible D gene (6 bases). Germline V gene lookup returns CDR1 SGHNT and CDR2 YYREEE (reference sequence). The CDR3 runs to 15 residues. V lost 2 bases and J 4 bases, leaving 15 bases between the germline ends. The CDR3 bases are TGTGCCAGCAGCTTACAGGGCCGCGGAGCCTATGGCTACACCTTC. This codes for CASSLQGRGAYGYTF.

The gene calls are TRBV7-8 and TRBJ2-3; D may be TRBD2 (5 bases). Germline V gene lookup returns CDR1 SGHVS and CDR2 FQNEAQ. This CDR3 has 13 amino acids. The germline V and J ends were trimmed by 5 bases and 6 bases, with 12 bases remaining between them. The CDR3 nucleotides read TGTGCCAGCAGCGGGCTAGCTGCGGATACGCAGTATTTT. Its protein is CASSGLAADTQYF.

The chain has TRBV9 and TRBJ2-3; D remains unclear. CDR1 is SGDLS and CDR2 is YYNGEE in the germline V gene. V lost 4 bases and J lost 0, with 12 bases in between. This CDR3 has 15 amino acids. The DNA for the CDR3 is TGTGCCAGCAGCACCTCCTGGGCGAGCACAGATACGCAGTATTTT. Protein product: CASSTSWASTDTQYF.

The V call is TRBV19, the J call TRBJ2-3, with no clear D. V lost 3 bases and J lost 1, with 14 bases in between. Germline V gives CDR1 LNHDA, CDR2 SQIVND (reference sequence). There are 16 residues in the CDR3. The DNA for the CDR3 is TGTGCCAGTAGTATCAATTCCCGCGTCGGCACAGATACGCAGTATTTT. Translating it yields CASSINSRVGTDTQYF.

The chain employs TRBV11-3 and TRBJ2-3; 14 nucleotides align to TRBD2. This CDR3 spans 18 amino acids. The germline gives CDR1 SGHNT, CDR2 YENEEA. Trimming removed 4 bases from V and 0 bases from J; junction bases left unmatched: 6. For the CDR3, the DNA is TGTGCCAGCAGCTGGACTAGCGGGAGGCCCGCTAGCACAGATACGCAGTATTTT. Translated, it gives CASSWTSGRPASTDTQYF.

This clone was counted a single time. The J gene is TRBJ1-2, the V gene TRBV4-3; TRBD1 might be the D (6 bases). The length of the CDR3 is 15 residues. The V gene lost 3 bases and the J gene lost 2 bases, with 13 bases spanning the gap. Germline loops: CDR1 LGHNA, CDR2 YSLEER. CDR3 in DNA: TGCGCCAGCAGCCAGGAAGGACAGTTCAACTATGGCTACACCTTC. This sequence encodes CASSQEGQFNYGYTF.

This chain connects TRBV5-6 to TRBJ2-6; D possibly corresponds to TRBD1 (6 bases). V dropped 6 bases and J dropped 1 base, with 8 bases sitting between them. The CDR3 spans 14 residues. Germline values: CDR1 SGHDT, CDR2 YYEEEE. CDR3 coding DNA: TGTGCCAGCACCCAGGGGTCTGGGGCCAACGTCCTGACTTTC. Protein sequence: CASTQGSGANVLTF.

The chain recombines TRBV6-5 with TRBJ1-1, with D possibly TRBD1 on 5 matching bases. There are 14 residues in the CDR3. V was shortened by 9 bases and J by 0 bases, with 14 bases between the two germline ends. From germline, CDR1 is MNHEY and CDR2 SVGAGI. The CDR3 sequence is CASIQGSMNTEAFF. CDR3 coding DNA: TGTGCCAGTATTCAGGGTTCAATGAACACTGAAGCTTTCTTT.